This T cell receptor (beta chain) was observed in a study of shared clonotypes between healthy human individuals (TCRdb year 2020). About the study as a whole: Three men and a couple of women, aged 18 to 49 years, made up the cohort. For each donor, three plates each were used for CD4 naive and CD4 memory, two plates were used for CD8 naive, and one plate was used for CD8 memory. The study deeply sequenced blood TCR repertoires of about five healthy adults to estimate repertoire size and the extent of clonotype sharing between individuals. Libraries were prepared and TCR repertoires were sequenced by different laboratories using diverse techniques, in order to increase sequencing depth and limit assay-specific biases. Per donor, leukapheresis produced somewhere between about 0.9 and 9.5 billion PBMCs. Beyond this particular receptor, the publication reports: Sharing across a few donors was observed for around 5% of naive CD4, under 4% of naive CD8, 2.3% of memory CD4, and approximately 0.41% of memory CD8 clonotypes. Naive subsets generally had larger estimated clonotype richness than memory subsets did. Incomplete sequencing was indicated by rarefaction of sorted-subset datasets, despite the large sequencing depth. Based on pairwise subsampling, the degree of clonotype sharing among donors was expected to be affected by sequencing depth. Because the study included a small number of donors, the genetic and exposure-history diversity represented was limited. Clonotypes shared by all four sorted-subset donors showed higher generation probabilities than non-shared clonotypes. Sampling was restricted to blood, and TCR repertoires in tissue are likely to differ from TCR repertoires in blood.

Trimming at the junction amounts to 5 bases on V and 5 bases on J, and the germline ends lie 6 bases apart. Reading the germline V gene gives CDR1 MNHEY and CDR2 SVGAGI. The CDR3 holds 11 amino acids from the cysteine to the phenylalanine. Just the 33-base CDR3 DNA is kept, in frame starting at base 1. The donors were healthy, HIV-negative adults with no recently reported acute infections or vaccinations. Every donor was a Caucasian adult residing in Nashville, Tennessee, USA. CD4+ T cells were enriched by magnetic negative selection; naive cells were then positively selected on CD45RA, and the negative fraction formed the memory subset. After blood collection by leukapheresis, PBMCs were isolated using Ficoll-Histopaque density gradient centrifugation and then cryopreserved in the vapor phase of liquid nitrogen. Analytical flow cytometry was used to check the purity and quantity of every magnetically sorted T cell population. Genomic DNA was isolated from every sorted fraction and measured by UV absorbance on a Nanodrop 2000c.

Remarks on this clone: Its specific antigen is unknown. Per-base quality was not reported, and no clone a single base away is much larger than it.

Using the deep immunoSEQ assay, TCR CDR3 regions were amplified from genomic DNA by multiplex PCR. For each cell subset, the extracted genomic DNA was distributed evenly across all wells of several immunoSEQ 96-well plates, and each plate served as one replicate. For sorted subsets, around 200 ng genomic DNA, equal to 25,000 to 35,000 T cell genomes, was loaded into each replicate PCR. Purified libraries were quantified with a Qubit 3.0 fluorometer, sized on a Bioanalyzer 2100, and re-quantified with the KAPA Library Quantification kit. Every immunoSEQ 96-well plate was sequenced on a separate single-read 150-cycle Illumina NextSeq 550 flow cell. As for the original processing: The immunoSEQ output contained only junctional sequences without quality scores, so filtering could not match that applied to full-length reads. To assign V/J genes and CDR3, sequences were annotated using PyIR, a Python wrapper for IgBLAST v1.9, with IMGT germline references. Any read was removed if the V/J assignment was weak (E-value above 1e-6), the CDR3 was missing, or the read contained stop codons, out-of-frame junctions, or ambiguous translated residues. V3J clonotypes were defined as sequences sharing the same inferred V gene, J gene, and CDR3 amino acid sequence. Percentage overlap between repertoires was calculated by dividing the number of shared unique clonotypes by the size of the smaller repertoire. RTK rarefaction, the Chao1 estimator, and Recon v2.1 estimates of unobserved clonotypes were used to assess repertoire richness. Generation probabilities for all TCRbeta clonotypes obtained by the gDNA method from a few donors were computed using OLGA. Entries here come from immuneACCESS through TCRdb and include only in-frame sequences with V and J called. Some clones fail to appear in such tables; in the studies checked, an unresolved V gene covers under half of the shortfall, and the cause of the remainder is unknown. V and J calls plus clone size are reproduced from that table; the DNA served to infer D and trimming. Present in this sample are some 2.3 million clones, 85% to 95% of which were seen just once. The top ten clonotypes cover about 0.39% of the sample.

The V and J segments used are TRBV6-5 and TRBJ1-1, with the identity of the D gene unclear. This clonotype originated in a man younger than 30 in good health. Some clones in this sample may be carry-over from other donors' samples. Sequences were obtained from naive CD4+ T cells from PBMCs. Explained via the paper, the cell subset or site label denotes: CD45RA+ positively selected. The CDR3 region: CASSGKTEAFF. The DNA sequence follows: TGTGCCAGCAGTGGGAAGACTGAAGCTTTCTTT.